This is a list of T cell receptor beta chains from one sample in a study of shared clonotypes between healthy human individuals. Using immunoSEQ multiplex PCR, the repertoire was profiled, and TCRdb retains in-frame clones only, with some absent. In the table there are 2.3 million or so clones, just over 90% of which are singletons. Sequencing was done on a sample of naive CD4+ T cells from PBMCs. These receptors originate from a man between 18 and 29 years old in good health. Some clones in this sample may be carry-over from other donors' samples. CDR3s include the opening cysteine and the closing phenylalanine or tryptophan. D genes are given only for firm matches. Some rows have no size entry. The others give once, few or many, or a class for an expanded clone.

D: -
size: -
J: TRBJ2-1
V: TRBV19
DNA: TGTGCCAGTAGTATCATCGCAGGGTACTACAATGAGCAGTTCTTC
CDR3: CASSIIAGYYNEQFF

D: -
size: -
J: TRBJ2-6
V: TRBV19
DNA: TGTGCCAGTAATAGGTTTTGGAGCTCTGGGGCCAACGTCCTGACTTTC
CDR3: CASNRFWSSGANVLTF

D: -
size: -
J: TRBJ1-1
V: TRBV7-8
DNA: TGTGCCAGCAGCACCCCTAGGTTGGGGACTGAAGCTTTCTTT
CDR3: CASSTPRLGTEAFF

D: -
size: -
J: TRBJ2-7
V: TRBV10-3
DNA: TGTGCCATCAGTGAGCCGGTCCCGGGTAGCGAGCAGTACTTC
CDR3: CAISEPVPGSEQYF

D: TRBD1
size: -
J: TRBJ2-7
V: TRBV2
DNA: TGTGCCAGCAGTGAGGACAGGGGTGCCGGCGAGCAGTACTTC
CDR3: CASSEDRGAGEQYF

D: TRBD2
size: -
J: TRBJ2-7
V: TRBV19
DNA: TGTGCCAGTAGTATAGGAGGGACTAGCGGGAGTTCTGGAGAGCAGTACTTC
CDR3: CASSIGGTSGSSGEQYF

D: -
size: -
J: TRBJ2-7
V: TRBV9
DNA: TGTGCCAGCAGCGTCCCAACCAGGGGCCGGGACGAGCAGTACTTC
CDR3: CASSVPTRGRDEQYF

D: TRBD2
size: -
J: TRBJ2-5
V: TRBV5-1
DNA: TGCGCCAGCAGCTTGGACGGGACTAGCGGGACCGTGGGGTACTTC
CDR3: CASSLDGTSGTVGYF

D: -
size: -
J: TRBJ2-3
V: TRBV28
DNA: TGTGCCAGCACCCGCGGGTCCGATACGCAGTATTTT
CDR3: CASTRGSDTQYF

D: -
size: -
J: TRBJ1-4
V: TRBV30
DNA: TGTGCCTGGAGTGACCTCGGAGGTTCTAATGAAAAACTGTTTTTT
CDR3: CAWSDLGGSNEKLFF

D: TRBD2
size: -
J: TRBJ2-7
V: TRBV11-2
DNA: TGTGCCAGCAGCTTACTAGCGGGAGGAGCCTACGAGCAGTACTTC
CDR3: CASSLLAGGAYEQYF

D: -
size: -
J: TRBJ2-7
V: TRBV2
DNA: TGTGCCAGCAACAACAGGGCCCTCCTCGAGCAGTACTTC
CDR3: CASNNRALLEQYF

D: -
size: once
J: TRBJ2-6
V: TRBV7-3
DNA: TGTGCCAGCAGCTTAGGAAGTCCTGGGGCCAACGTCCTGACTTTC
CDR3: CASSLGSPGANVLTF

D: TRBD1
size: -
J: TRBJ2-4
V: TRBV9
DNA: TGTGCCAGCAGCGTAACCGGGACAGGGGGAAACATTCAGTACTTC
CDR3: CASSVTGTGGNIQYF

D: -
size: -
J: TRBJ2-1
V: TRBV5-4
DNA: TGTGCCAGCAGCTTAGGCGGGAAACCGGTCGATGAGCAGTTCTTC
CDR3: CASSLGGKPVDEQFF

D: -
size: -
J: TRBJ2-2
V: TRBV19
DNA: TGTGCCAGTAATACACGGAACACCGGGGAGCTGTTTTTT
CDR3: CASNTRNTGELFF

D: -
size: -
J: TRBJ1-4
V: TRBV2
DNA: TGTGCCAGCTCAGTGTTAGCAACTAATGAAAAACTGTTTTTT
CDR3: CASSVLATNEKLFF

D: TRBD1
size: -
J: TRBJ1-1
V: TRBV2
DNA: TGTGCCAGCAGCGTGGGACAGGGGTCCACTGAAGCTTTCTTT
CDR3: CASSVGQGSTEAFF

D: TRBD1
size: -
J: TRBJ1-2
V: TRBV5-1
DNA: TGCGCCAGCAGCGTGGGGACAGAGAACTATGGCTACACCTTC
CDR3: CASSVGTENYGYTF

D: -
size: once
J: TRBJ2-1
V: TRBV28
DNA: TGTGCCAGCAGTTTATCAACTAGAAAGCAGTTCTTC
CDR3: CASSLSTRKQFF

D: -
size: -
J: TRBJ1-3
V: TRBV19
DNA: TGTGCCACGGCAGGGCCACAGCGCGGGAACACCATATATTTT
CDR3: CATAGPQRGNTIYF

D: -
size: -
J: TRBJ2-1
V: TRBV27
DNA: TGTGCCAGCAGTTTATGGGGGTACAATGAGCAGTTCTTC
CDR3: CASSLWGYNEQFF

D: TRBD2
size: -
J: TRBJ2-3
V: TRBV9
DNA: TGTGCCAGCAGCTCTCTAGCGGAGGCTGATACGCAGTATTTT
CDR3: CASSSLAEADTQYF

D: -
size: -
J: TRBJ2-1
V: TRBV15
DNA: TGTGCCACCAGCCCCGGTGGGGGCTCATGGGAGCAGTTCTTC
CDR3: CATSPGGGSWEQFF

D: -
size: -
J: TRBJ2-3
V: TRBV28
DNA: TGTGCCAGCATTGTACAGGGTACAGATACGCAGTATTTT
CDR3: CASIVQGTDTQYF

D: -
size: few
J: TRBJ1-1
V: TRBV29-1
DNA: TGCAGCGTTGGGAGGGGGGCGAACACTGAAGCTTTCTTT
CDR3: CSVGRGANTEAFF

D: -
size: -
J: TRBJ2-1
V: TRBV1
DNA: TGCACCAGCGGACTAGCGGGAGATCCAAATGAGCAGTTCTTC
CDR3: CTSGLAGDPNEQFF

D: TRBD2
size: -
J: TRBJ2-3
V: TRBV18
DNA: TGTGCCAGCTCACCACCGGGACTAGTTGGGGCAGATACGCAGTATTTT
CDR3: CASSPPGLVGADTQYF

D: TRBD2
size: -
J: TRBJ2-1
V: TRBV5-4
DNA: TGTGCCAGCAGCTTGGCCGACGGGAGGTCCTACAATGAGCAGTTCTTC
CDR3: CASSLADGRSYNEQFF

D: -
size: -
J: TRBJ1-2
V: TRBV5-1
DNA: TGCGCCAGCTGCTCGGGGGGGACGACTAACTATGGCTACACCTTC
CDR3: CASCSGGTTNYGYTF

D: -
size: -
J: TRBJ2-1
V: TRBV11-2
DNA: TGTGCCAGCAGCCCCTGGGACAGCGGGGAGTACAATGAGCAGTTCTTC
CDR3: CASSPWDSGEYNEQFF

D: -
size: -
J: TRBJ2-2
V: TRBV28
DNA: TGTGCCAGCAGTTTGGGGCGAAACACCGGGGAGCTGTTTTTT
CDR3: CASSLGRNTGELFF

D: -
size: -
J: TRBJ2-2
V: TRBV4-3
DNA: TGCGCCAGCAGCCAAGAACTTGTAGCGGCGGCACGGGAGCTGTTTTTT
CDR3: CASSQELVAAARELFF

D: -
size: -
J: TRBJ2-7
V: TRBV6-1
DNA: TGTGCCAGCAGTGAAAGAAAGGAAGGGAGGGAGCAGTACTTC
CDR3: CASSERKEGREQYF

D: -
size: -
J: TRBJ1-4
V: TRBV9
DNA: TGTGCCAGCAGCACAGGGTTCCGGGAAAAACTGTTTTTT
CDR3: CASSTGFREKLFF

D: -
size: once
J: TRBJ2-1
V: TRBV5-4
DNA: TGTGCCAGCAGCATCGGCGGGTCTAGCTCCTACAATGAGCAGTTCTTC
CDR3: CASSIGGSSSYNEQFF

D: -
size: -
J: TRBJ2-3
V: TRBV5-1
DNA: TGCGCCAGCAGCCTTGGGGGAGTTAGAGGAGATACGCAGTATTTT
CDR3: CASSLGGVRGDTQYF

D: -
size: once
J: TRBJ1-5
V: TRBV5-3
DNA: TGTGCCAGAAGCCGCCCCAGGGGACGACAGCCCCAGCATTTT
CDR3: CARSRPRGRQPQHF

D: -
size: -
J: TRBJ1-4
V: TRBV18
DNA: TGTGCCAGCTCCGACAGCGGGGGAAGACTGTTTTTT
CDR3: CASSDSGGRLFF

D: TRBD2
size: -
J: TRBJ2-5
V: TRBV7-2
DNA: TGTGCCAGCAGCTTCGGGAGGTTAGAGACCCAGTACTTC
CDR3: CASSFGRLETQYF

D: -
size: -
J: TRBJ2-7
V: TRBV6-5
DNA: TGTGCCAGCAGTTACCCCGCGTGGAGAGGGGGCTACGAGCAGTACTTC
CDR3: CASSYPAWRGGYEQYF

D: TRBD2
size: once
J: TRBJ2-1
V: TRBV10-3
DNA: TGTGCCTCCACTAGCGGGAGTTCCGGTGAGCAGTTCTTC
CDR3: CASTSGSSGEQFF

D: -
size: -
J: TRBJ1-2
V: TRBV29-1
DNA: TGCAGCGTTGAATTCTATGGCTACACCTTC
CDR3: CSVEFYGYTF

D: -
size: -
J: TRBJ1-1
V: TRBV5-1
DNA: TGCGCCAGCAGCTTGGGGGGATCCTATGAAGCTTTCTTT
CDR3: CASSLGGSYEAFF

D: -
size: -
J: TRBJ2-1
V: TRBV27
DNA: TGTGCCAGCAGTTTAAGGTCGGGAGACGGAGAGTTCTTC
CDR3: CASSLRSGDGEFF

D: TRBD1
size: few
J: TRBJ2-7
V: TRBV10-1
DNA: TGCGCCAGCAGGCCCGGGACAGGGTCGGGAGAGCAGTACTTC
CDR3: CASRPGTGSGEQYF

D: TRBD1
size: -
J: TRBJ2-7
V: TRBV2
DNA: TGTGCCAGCCTCTATGGACAGGAAGCCTCCTACGAGCAGTACTTC
CDR3: CASLYGQEASYEQYF

D: TRBD2
size: -
J: TRBJ2-1
V: TRBV2
DNA: TGTGCCAGCAGTGAAGCGTTCGGACTAGACTACAATGAGCAGTTCTTC
CDR3: CASSEAFGLDYNEQFF

D: -
size: -
J: TRBJ2-6
V: TRBV19
DNA: TGTGCCAGTAGGGCAGGGGAATCCGGGGCCAACGTCCTGACTTTC
CDR3: CASRAGESGANVLTF

D: -
size: -
J: TRBJ2-2
V: TRBV28
DNA: TGTGCCAGCAGTTTTGCATTAGGCACCGGGGAGCTGTTTTTT
CDR3: CASSFALGTGELFF

D: -
size: -
J: TRBJ2-7
V: TRBV5-4
DNA: TGTGCCAGCAGCTTAGCCGCTGTCCCCACCTACGAGCAGTACTTC
CDR3: CASSLAAVPTYEQYF

D: -
size: -
J: TRBJ1-2
V: TRBV7-9
DNA: TGTGCCAGCAGCTTAGTAGGGTGGACTAACTATGGCTACACCTTC
CDR3: CASSLVGWTNYGYTF

D: -
size: -
J: TRBJ2-5
V: TRBV18
DNA: TGTGCCAGCTCACCACTTTCCCAAATAGAGACCCAGTACTTC
CDR3: CASSPLSQIETQYF

D: -
size: -
J: TRBJ2-5
V: TRBV28
DNA: TGTGCCAGCGAGCCTGAGGCCCAAGAGACCCAGTACTTC
CDR3: CASEPEAQETQYF

D: -
size: -
J: TRBJ2-7
V: TRBV7-3
DNA: TGTGCCAGCAGCTATCAGGGAGGCCGCTCCTACGAGCAGTACTTC
CDR3: CASSYQGGRSYEQYF

D: -
size: -
J: TRBJ1-4
V: TRBV9
DNA: TGTGCCAGCAGCGTAGCTGGGGGGCTAGAGGAAAAACTGTTTTTT
CDR3: CASSVAGGLEEKLFF

D: -
size: -
J: TRBJ2-7
V: TRBV28
DNA: TGTGCCAGCAGTTTGCCAGGGTCAACAACCTACGAGCAGTACTTC
CDR3: CASSLPGSTTYEQYF

D: -
size: -
J: TRBJ2-4
V: TRBV28
DNA: TGTGCCAGCAGCCCCTCCCGAGGGGTTGGGAACATTCAGTACTTC
CDR3: CASSPSRGVGNIQYF

D: TRBD2
size: -
J: TRBJ2-1
V: TRBV11-2
DNA: TGTGCCAGCAGCCCACCCGGGACTAGCGGTGTCAATGAGCAGTTCTTC
CDR3: CASSPPGTSGVNEQFF

D: -
size: -
J: TRBJ2-6
V: TRBV30
DNA: TGTGCCTGGAGTACTGGGGCCAACGTCCTGACTTTC
CDR3: CAWSTGANVLTF